This T cell receptor beta chain was documented in a study of OX40 agonist ivuxolimab in advanced cancers. Assay used: immunoSEQ multiplex PCR; TCRdb lists only in-frame clones, some missing. The sample holds over 25,000 clones; more than 60% are singletons and the top ten take around 15%. V lost 1 base, J lost 7 bases, and 14 bases lay in between. This CDR3 contains 14 residues. Germline CDR1 and CDR2: SGHVS and FQNEAQ. Sequenced material: CD4+ or CD8+ T cells sorted from blood, taken in a trial of the OX40 agonist ivuxolimab. The chain recombines TRBV7-8 with TRBJ2-7; D remains ambiguous. This receptor was taken from an adult with an advanced solid tumor such as melanoma, head and neck, liver or kidney cancer. CDR3 sequence (DNA): TGTGCCAGCAGCTTAGGAGCTACCCCTCGTGAGCAGTACTTC. Protein: CASSLGATPREQYF.